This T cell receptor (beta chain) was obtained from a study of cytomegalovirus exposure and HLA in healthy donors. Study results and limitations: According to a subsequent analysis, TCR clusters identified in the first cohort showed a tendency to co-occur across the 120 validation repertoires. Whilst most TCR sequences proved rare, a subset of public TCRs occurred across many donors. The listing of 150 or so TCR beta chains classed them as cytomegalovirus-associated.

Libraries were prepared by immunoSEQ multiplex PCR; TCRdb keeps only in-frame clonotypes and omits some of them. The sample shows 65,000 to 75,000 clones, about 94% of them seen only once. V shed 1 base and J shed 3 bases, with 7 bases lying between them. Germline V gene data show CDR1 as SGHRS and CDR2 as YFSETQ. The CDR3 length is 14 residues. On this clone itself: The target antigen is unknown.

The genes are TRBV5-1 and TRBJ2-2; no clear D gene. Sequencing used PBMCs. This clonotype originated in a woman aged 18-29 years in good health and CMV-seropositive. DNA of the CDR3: TGCGCCAGCAGCTTGAAGCCGGACACCGGGGAGCTGTTTTTT. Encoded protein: CASSLKPDTGELFF. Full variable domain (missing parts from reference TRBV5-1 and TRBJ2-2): KAGVTQTPRYLIKTRGQQVTLSCSPISGHRSVSWYQQTPGQGLQFLFEYFSETQRNKGNFPGRFSGRQFSNSRSEMNVSTLELGDSALYLCASSLKPDTGELFFGEGSRLTVL.